Shown below are 9 T cell receptor beta chains from a single sample sequenced in a study of post-analysis software for immune sequencing data (dated by TCRdb to the mid-2010s). The study at large found these results: About 5 TRBV segments, including TRBV5-6, TRBV5-1 and TRBV20-1, were significantly more frequent in patients than controls.

These receptors' antigens are unknown. Library preparation employed PCR. This sample was sequenced with an Illumina HiSeq 2500. To reduce PCR and sequencing biases, unique molecular identifiers were built into the TCR beta cDNA libraries. The public reads were reanalyzed by TCRdb: fastp trimming at Q25, MiXCR alignment, in-frame beta chains only. Under each unique CDR3 protein, matching rows form one entry showing the most common genes and DNA. The sample table lists 170,000 or so distinct CDR3 sequences, approximately 28% of them with a count of one. About 1.6% of the sample is in the top ten clones. Sequenced: blood. The receptor source for this set is a girl between 10 and 17 years old with multiple sclerosis.

There are many counts of this clonotype. The chain employs TRBV5-6 and TRBJ1-2; D unclear. There are 13 residues in the CDR3. The V gene lost 4 bases and the J gene lost 4 bases, with 11 bases spanning the gap. CDR1 SGHDT and CDR2 YYEEEE come from the germline V gene. The CDR3 DNA follows: TGTGCCAGCAGCCGGGAAGAGGGCTATGGCTACACCTTC. Amino acid sequence: CASSREEGYGYTF.

This clonotype was seen many times. The chain recombines TRBV6-5 with TRBJ2-7; D not resolved. Trimming left V 2 bases short and J 3 bases short, with 17 bases between. The CDR3 extends over 16 amino acids. Germline lookup yields CDR1 MNHEY and CDR2 SVGAGI. In DNA form, the CDR3 reads TGTGCCAGCAGTTACCGCTTCACGACTGGTTACTACGAGCAGTACTTC. Protein: CASSYRFTTGYYEQYF.

This clonotype was observed at least ten times. The limits of the CDR3 on the DNA are not certain, so only TCRdb's listed CDR3 is given. This chain uses TRBV27 with TRBJ2-7; the listed D gene, TRBD2, was not tested against the DNA. Germline V gene data show CDR1 as MNHEY and CDR2 as SMNVEV (reference sequence). Including both end residues, the CDR3 is 14 amino acids long. The CDR3 loop is CASIFGPESNEQYF.

A word on this clonotype: The conserved phenylalanine or tryptophan normally closing the CDR3 is absent here, so this likely arose from a read error. The CDR3 loop reads CASSQDSIAGGTDTQYS. CDR3 DNA: TGCGCCAGCAGCCAAGATTCAATAGCGGGAGGCACAGATACGCAGTATTCT. The chain couples TRBV4-1 to TRBJ2-3; 9 nucleotides match TRBD2. V lost 0 bases to trimming and J lost 1 base; unmatched junction nucleotides: 5. CDR3 length: 17 residues. CDR1 and CDR2 from the germline V gene are MGHRA and YSYEKL.

This clonotype was detected a few times. The V and J genes are TRBV13 and TRBJ2-3; 10 nucleotides agree with TRBD1. The V segment lost 4 bases and the J segment 1 base; nucleotides outside the gene matches: 14. The CDR3 extends over 19 amino acids. Looked up from germline, CDR1 is PRHDT and CDR2 is FYEKMQ (reference sequence). CDR3 bases: TGTGCCAGCAGCTCCCCCCCCGGGACAGGGGAAAAATGCACAGATACGCAGTATTTT. Translating gives CASSSPPGTGEKCTDTQYF.

The rearrangement joins TRBV5-1 to TRBJ2-5; D assignment may be TRBD1 or TRBD2 (5 bases each). Gene TRBJ2-1 matches the end of the DNA better, so the J call may be wrong. The V gene's germline CDR1 is SGHRS and CDR2 YFSETQ. This CDR3 contains 15 residues. In nucleotides, the CDR3 is TGCGCCAGCAGCTTGGCCCCGGGACCCCTAGAGACCCAGTTCTTC. Residues: CASSLAPGPLETQFF.

Ten or more counts support this clonotype. The J gene is TRBJ2-1, the V gene TRBV27; no firm D call. V lost 2 bases and J 3 bases, leaving 17 bases between the germline ends. The CDR3 loop spans 17 amino acids. CDR1 is MNHEY and CDR2 is SMNVEV in the germline V gene (reference sequence). The CDR3 region is CASSLSPVGQIYNEQFF. In DNA form, the CDR3 reads TGTGCCAGCAGTTTAAGTCCGGTGGGCCAAATCTACAATGAGCAGTTCTTC.

This clonotype was seen many times. The chain employs TRBV7-8 and TRBJ2-1, with D uncertain. Germline-derived CDR1 and CDR2 are SGHVS and FQNEAQ. With 1 base removed from V and 3 bases from J, the gap between germline ends came to 13 bases. CDR3 size: 16 residues. CDR3 DNA: TGTGCCAGCAGCTTAGGAGGCGTGTTAAGCTACAATGAGCAGTTCTTC. This sequence encodes CASSLGGVLSYNEQFF.

This clonotype was counted many times. The gene calls are TRBV28 and TRBJ2-1; 7 bases align to TRBD2. V shed 7 bases, J shed 4 bases, and the junction held 7 bases outside the gene matches. Germline V gives CDR1 MDHEN, CDR2 SYDVKM. The CDR3 is made up of 14 amino acids. CDR3 residues: CASISTSSYNEQFF. CDR3 DNA: TGTGCCAGCATTTCGACTAGCAGTTACAATGAGCAGTTCTTC.